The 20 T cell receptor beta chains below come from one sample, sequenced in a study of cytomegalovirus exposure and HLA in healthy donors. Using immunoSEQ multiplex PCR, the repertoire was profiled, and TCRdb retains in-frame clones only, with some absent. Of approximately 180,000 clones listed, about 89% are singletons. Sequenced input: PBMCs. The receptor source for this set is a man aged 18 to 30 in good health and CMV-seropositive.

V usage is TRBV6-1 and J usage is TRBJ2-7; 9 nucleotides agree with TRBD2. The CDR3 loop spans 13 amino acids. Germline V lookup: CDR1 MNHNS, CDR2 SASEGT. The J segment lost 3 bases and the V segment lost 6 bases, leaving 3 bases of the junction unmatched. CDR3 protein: CASRREGIYEQYF. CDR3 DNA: TGTGCCAGCAGGCGGGAGGGTATCTACGAGCAGTACTTC.

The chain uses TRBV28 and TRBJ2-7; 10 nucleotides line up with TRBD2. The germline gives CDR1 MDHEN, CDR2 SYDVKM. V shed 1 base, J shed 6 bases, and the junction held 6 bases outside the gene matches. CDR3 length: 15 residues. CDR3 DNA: TGTGCCAGCAGTTTATCATCTAGCGGGGGTTCCGAGCAGTACTTC. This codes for CASSLSSSGGSEQYF.

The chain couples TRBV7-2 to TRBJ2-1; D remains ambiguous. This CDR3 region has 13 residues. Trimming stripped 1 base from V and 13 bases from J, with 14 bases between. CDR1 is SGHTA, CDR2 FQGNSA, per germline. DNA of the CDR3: TGTGCCAGCAGCTTAGAACTCCTTATGCCACAGTTCTTC. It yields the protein CASSLELLMPQFF.

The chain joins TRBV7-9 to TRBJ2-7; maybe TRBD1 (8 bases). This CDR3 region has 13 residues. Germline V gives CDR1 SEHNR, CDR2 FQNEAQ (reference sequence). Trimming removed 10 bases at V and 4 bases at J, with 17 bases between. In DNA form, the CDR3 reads TGTGCCATCCCCGACAGGGGAGGGTACGAGCAGTACTTC. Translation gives CAIPDRGGYEQYF.

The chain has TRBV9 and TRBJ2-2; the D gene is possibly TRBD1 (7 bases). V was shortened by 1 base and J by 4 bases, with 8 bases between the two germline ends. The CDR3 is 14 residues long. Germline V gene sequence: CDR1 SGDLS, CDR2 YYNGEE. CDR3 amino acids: CASSVQGGTGELFF. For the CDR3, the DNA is TGTGCCAGCAGCGTACAGGGGGGCACCGGGGAGCTGTTTTTT.

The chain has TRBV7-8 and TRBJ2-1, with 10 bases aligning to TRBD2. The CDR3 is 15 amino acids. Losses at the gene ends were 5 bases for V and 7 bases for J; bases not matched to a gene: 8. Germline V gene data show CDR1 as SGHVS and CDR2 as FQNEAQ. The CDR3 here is CASSLSGRAGNEQFF. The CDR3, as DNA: TGTGCCAGCAGCCTCAGCGGGAGGGCCGGGAATGAGCAGTTCTTC.

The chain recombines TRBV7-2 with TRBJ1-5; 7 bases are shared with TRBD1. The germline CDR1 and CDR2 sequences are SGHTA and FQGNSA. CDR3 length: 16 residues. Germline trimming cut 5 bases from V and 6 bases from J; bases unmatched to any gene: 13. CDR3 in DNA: TGTGCCAGCAGCCATCCGGCCGAGGGGGCGCGTCAGCCCCAGCATTTT. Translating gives CASSHPAEGARQPQHF. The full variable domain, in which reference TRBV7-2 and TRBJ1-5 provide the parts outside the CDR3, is GAGVSQSPSNKVTEKGKDVELRCDPISGHTALYWYRQSLGQGLEFLIYFQGNSAPDKSGLPSDRFSAERTGGSVSTLTIQRTQQEDSAVYLCASSHPAEGARQPQHFGDGTRLSIL.

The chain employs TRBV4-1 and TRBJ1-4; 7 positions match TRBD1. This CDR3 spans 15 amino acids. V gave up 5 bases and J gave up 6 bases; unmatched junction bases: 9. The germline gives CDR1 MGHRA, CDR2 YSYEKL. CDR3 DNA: TGCGCCAGCAGCGCCCCGGGACAGAAGCATGAAAAACTGTTTTTT. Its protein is CASSAPGQKHEKLFF.

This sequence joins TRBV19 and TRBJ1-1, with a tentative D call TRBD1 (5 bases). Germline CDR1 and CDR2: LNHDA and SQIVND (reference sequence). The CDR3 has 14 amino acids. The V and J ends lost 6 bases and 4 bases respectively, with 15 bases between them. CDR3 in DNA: TGTGCCAGTAGCCCTTGGGGGGATGCCACTGAAGCTTTCTTT. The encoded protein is CASSPWGDATEAFF.

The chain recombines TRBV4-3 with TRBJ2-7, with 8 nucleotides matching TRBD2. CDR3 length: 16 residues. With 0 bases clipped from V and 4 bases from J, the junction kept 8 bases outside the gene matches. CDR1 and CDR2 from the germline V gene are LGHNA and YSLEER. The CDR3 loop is CASSQDWAGGRYEQYF. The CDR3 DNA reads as TGCGCCAGCAGCCAAGACTGGGCGGGGGGTCGATACGAGCAGTACTTC.

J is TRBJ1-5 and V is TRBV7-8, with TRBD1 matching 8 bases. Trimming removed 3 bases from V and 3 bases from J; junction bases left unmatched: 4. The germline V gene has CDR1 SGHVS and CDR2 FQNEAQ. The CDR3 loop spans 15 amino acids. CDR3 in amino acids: CASSFRGRTNQPQHF. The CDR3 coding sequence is TGTGCCAGCAGCTTCAGGGGGCGCACCAATCAGCCCCAGCATTTT. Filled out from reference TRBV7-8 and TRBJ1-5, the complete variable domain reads GAGVSQSPRYKVAKRGQDVALRCDPISGHVSLFWYQQALGQGPEFLTYFQNEAQLDKSGLPSDRFFAERPEGSVSTLKIQRTQQEDSAVYLCASSFRGRTNQPQHFGDGTRLSIL.

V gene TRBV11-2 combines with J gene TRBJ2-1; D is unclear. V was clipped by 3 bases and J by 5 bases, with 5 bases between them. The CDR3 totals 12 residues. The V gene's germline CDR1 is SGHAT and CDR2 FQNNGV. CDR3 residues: CASSFPDNEQFF. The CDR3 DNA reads TGTGCCAGCAGCTTCCCCGACAATGAGCAGTTCTTC.

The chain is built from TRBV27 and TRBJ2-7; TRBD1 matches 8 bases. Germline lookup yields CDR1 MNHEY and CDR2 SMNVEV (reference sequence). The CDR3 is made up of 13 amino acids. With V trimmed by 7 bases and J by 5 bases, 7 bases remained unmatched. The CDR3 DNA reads TGTGCCAGCATAACAGGGGGAAGCGACGAGCAGTACTTC. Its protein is CASITGGSDEQYF.

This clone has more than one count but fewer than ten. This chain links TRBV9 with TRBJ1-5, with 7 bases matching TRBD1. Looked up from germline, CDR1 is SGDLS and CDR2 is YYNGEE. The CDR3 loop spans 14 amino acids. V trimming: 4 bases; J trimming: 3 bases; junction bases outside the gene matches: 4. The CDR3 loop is CASSRGQHNQPQHF. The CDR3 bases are TGTGCCAGCAGCAGGGGACAGCACAATCAGCCCCAGCATTTT.

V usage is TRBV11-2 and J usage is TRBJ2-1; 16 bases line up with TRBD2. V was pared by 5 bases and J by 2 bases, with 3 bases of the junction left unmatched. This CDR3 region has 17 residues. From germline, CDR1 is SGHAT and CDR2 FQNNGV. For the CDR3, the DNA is TGTGCCAGCAGCGGAGGGACTAGCGGGAGGGCCTACAATGAGCAGTTCTTC. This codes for CASSGGTSGRAYNEQFF.

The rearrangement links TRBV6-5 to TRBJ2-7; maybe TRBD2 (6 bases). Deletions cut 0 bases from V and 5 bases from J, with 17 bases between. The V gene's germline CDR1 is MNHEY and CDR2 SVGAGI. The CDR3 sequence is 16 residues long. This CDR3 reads CASSYSSASWGDEQYF. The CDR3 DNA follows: TGTGCCAGCAGTTACTCTTCGGCCAGTTGGGGGGACGAGCAGTACTTC.

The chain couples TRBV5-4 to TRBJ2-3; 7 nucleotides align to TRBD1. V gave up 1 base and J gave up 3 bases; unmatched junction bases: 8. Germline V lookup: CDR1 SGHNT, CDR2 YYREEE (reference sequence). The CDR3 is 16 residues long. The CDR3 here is CASSLNRGVATDTQYF. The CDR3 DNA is TGTGCCAGCAGCTTGAACAGGGGAGTGGCGACAGATACGCAGTATTTT. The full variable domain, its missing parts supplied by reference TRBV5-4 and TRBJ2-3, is ETGVTQSPTHLIKTRGQQVTLRCSSQSGHNTVSWYQQALGQGPQFIFQYYREEENGRGNFPPRFSGLQFPNYSSELNVNALELDDSALYLCASSLNRGVATDTQYFGPGTRLTVL.

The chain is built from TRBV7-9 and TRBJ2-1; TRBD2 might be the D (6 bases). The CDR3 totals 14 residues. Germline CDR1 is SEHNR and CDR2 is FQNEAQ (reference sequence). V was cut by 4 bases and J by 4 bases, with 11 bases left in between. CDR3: CASSYPGDYNEQFF. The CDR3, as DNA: TGTGCCAGCAGCTACCCGGGGGATTACAATGAGCAGTTCTTC.

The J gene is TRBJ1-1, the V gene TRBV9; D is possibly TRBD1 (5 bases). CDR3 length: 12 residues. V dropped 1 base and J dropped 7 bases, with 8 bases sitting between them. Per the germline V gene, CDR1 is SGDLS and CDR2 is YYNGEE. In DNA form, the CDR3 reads TGTGCCAGCAGCGTACAGGGTGGTGAAGCTTTCTTT. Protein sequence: CASSVQGGEAFF.

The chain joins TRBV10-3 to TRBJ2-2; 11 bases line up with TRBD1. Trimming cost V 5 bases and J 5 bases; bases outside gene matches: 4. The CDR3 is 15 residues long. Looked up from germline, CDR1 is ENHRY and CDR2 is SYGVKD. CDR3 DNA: TGTGCCATCAGTTCCGGGACAGGGGGTACCGGGGAGCTGTTTTTT. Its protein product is CAISSGTGGTGELFF.